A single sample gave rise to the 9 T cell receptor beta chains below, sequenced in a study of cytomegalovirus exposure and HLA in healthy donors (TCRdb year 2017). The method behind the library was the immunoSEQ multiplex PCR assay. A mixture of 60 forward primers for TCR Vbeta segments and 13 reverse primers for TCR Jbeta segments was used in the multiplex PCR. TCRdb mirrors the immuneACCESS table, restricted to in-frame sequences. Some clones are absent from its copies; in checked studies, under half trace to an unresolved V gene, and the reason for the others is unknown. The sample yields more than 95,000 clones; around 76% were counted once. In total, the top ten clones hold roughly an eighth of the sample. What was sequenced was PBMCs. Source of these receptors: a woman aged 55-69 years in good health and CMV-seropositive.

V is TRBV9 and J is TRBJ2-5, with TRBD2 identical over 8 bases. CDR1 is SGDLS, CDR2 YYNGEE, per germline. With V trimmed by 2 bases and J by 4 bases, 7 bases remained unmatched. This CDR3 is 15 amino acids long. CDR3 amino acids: CASSVQGLEAETQYF. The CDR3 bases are TGTGCCAGCAGCGTCCAGGGACTAGAGGCAGAGACCCAGTACTTC.

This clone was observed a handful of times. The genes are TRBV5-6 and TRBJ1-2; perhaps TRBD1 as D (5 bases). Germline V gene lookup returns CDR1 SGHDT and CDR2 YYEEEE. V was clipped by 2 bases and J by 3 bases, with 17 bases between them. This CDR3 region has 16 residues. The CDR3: CASSFSLQVPYYGYTF. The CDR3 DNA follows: TGTGCCAGCAGCTTTAGTCTACAGGTCCCCTACTATGGCTACACCTTC.

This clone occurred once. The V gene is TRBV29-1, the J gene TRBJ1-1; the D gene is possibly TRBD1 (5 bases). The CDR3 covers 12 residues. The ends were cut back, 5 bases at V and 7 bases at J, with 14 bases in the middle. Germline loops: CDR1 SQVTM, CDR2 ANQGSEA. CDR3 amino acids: CSVLQDTYEAFF. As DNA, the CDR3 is TGCAGCGTTTTACAGGACACTTATGAAGCTTTCTTT.

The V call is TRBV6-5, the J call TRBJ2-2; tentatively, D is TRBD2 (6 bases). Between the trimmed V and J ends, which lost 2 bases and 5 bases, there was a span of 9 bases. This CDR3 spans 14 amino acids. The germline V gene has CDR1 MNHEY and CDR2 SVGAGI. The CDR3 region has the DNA TGTGCCAGCAGTTACGGCGGGGATACCGGGGAGCTGTTTTTT. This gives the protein CASSYGGDTGELFF.

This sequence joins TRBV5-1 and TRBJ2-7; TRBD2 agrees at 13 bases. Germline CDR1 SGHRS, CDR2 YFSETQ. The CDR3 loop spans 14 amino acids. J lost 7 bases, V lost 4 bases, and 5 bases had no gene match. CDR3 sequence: CASSLGTSGIEQYF. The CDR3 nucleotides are TGCGCCAGCAGCCTAGGGACTAGCGGGATTGAGCAGTACTTC.

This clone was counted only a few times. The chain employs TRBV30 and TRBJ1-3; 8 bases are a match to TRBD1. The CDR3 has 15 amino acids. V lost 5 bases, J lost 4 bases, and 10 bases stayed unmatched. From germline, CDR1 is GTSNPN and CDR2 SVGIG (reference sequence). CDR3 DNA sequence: TGTGCCTGGGAGGGACAGGCACTACTCGGAAACACCATATATTTT. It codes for CAWEGQALLGNTIYF. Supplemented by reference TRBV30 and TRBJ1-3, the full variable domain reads SQTIHQWPATLVQPVGSPLSLECTVEGTSNPNLYWYRQAAGRGLQLLFYSVGIGQISSEVPQNLSASRPQDRQFILSSKKLLLSDSGFYLCAWEGQALLGNTIYFGEGSWLTVV.

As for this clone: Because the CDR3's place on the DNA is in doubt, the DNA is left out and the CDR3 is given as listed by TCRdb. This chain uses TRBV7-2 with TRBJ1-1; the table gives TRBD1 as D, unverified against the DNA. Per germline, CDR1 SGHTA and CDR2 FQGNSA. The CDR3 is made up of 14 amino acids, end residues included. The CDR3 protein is CASSLVAGGANDFF.

CDR3 DNA sequence: TGTGCCAGCAGCTCGGGGGGGGCGGTCTCCTACAATGAGCAGTTCTTC. It yields the protein CASSSGGAVSYNEQFF. The V call is TRBV5-5, the J call TRBJ2-1, with 8 nucleotides matching TRBD2. Trimming at V came to 3 bases and at J to 0 bases, leaving 5 bases not matched to a gene. The CDR3 runs to 16 residues. Germline values: CDR1 SGHKS, CDR2 YYEKEE (reference sequence).

The CDR3 here is CATSREGRGPYNEQFF. DNA of the CDR3: TGTGCCACCAGCAGAGAGGGGCGGGGGCCCTACAATGAGCAGTTCTTC. The chain links TRBV15 to TRBJ2-1; tentative D call: TRBD2 (7 bases). Germline CDR1 reads LNHNV; CDR2 reads YYDKDF (reference sequence). The CDR3 totals 16 residues. V lost 0 bases and J 2 bases, leaving 11 bases between the germline ends.